Here is one T cell receptor beta chain with its context. The sample belongs to a study of OX40 agonist ivuxolimab in advanced cancers. Clones were sequenced by immunoSEQ multiplex PCR, and TCRdb holds only the in-frame ones, with some missing. Of tens of thousands of clones in the sample, approximately 77% are singletons; the top ten hold roughly 2.7%. The germline V gene encodes CDR1 SGDLS and CDR2 YYNGEE. The CDR3 is made up of 15 amino acids. The germline V and J ends were trimmed by 3 bases and 0 bases, with 13 bases remaining between them. The sample consisted of CD4+ or CD8+ T cells sorted from blood, taken in a trial of the OX40 agonist ivuxolimab. The J gene is TRBJ2-7, the V gene TRBV9; D is undetermined. The origin of this receptor is an adult with an advanced solid tumor such as melanoma, head and neck, liver or kidney cancer. CDR3 bases: TGTGCCAGCAGCGCTCGGACGGGTAGCTCCTACGAGCAGTACTTC. This sequence encodes CASSARTGSSYEQYF. Full variable domain (rest looked up from reference TRBV9 and TRBJ2-7): DSGVTQTPKHLITATGQRVTLRCSPRSGDLSVYWYQQSLDQGLQFLIQYYNGEERAKGNILERFSAQQFPDLHSELNLSSLELGDSALYFCASSARTGSSYEQYFGPGTRLTVT.